Detailed here is one T cell receptor beta chain. What it binds is not known. Per sorted-subset replicate PCR, input was approximately 0.2 ug DNA, representing tens of thousands of T cell genomes. Method: immunoSEQ multiplex PCR; TCRdb's copy keeps in-frame clones and lacks some. There are more than 2 million clones in the sample; approximately 96% occur only once, and less than 0.15% lies in the top ten. This record comes from a study of shared clonotypes between healthy human individuals. Study findings and constraints: Rarefaction analysis demonstrated incomplete sorted-subset sequencing notwithstanding large depth.

The sequence was obtained from a man aged 18 to 35 in good health. Sequenced material: naive CD4+ T cells sorted from blood. The subset denotes: CD45RA+ positively selected.

This CDR3 is CAISATGGSNQPQHF. The CDR3, as DNA: TGTGCCATCAGTGCTACTGGGGGTAGCAATCAGCCCCAGCATTTT. V and J are TRBV10-3 and TRBJ1-5, with D possibly TRBD1 on 5 matching bases. V was clipped by 4 bases and J by 0 bases, with 10 bases between them. The CDR3 length is 15 residues. Germline values: CDR1 ENHRY, CDR2 SYGVKD.